This T cell receptor (beta chain) derives from a study of cytomegalovirus exposure and HLA in healthy donors. For the study at large: A later analysis reported the roughly 120 validation repertoires used the same platform as the 666 first-cohort repertoires. General study results and limits: Published work reported that the classifier diagnosed cytomegalovirus status with high specificity and sensitivity.

As regards this clone: Its antigen remains unknown.

Data came from immunoSEQ multiplex PCR; TCRdb stores just in-frame clones and leaves some out. The table lists 50,000 or so clones, approximately 95% of them singletons. Trimming cost V 5 bases and J 1 base; bases outside gene matches: 10. CDR3 length equals 17 residues. Looked up from germline, CDR1 is MDHEN and CDR2 is SYDVKM. The sequence derives from a woman younger than 30 in good health and CMV-seropositive. Source material: PBMCs. V and J are TRBV28 and TRBJ2-1, with 8 bases matching TRBD2. The CDR3 spells CASSPRGGVGSYNEQFF. CDR3 in DNA: TGTGCCAGCAGTCCCCGGGGGGGAGTGGGGTCCTACAATGAGCAGTTCTTC.